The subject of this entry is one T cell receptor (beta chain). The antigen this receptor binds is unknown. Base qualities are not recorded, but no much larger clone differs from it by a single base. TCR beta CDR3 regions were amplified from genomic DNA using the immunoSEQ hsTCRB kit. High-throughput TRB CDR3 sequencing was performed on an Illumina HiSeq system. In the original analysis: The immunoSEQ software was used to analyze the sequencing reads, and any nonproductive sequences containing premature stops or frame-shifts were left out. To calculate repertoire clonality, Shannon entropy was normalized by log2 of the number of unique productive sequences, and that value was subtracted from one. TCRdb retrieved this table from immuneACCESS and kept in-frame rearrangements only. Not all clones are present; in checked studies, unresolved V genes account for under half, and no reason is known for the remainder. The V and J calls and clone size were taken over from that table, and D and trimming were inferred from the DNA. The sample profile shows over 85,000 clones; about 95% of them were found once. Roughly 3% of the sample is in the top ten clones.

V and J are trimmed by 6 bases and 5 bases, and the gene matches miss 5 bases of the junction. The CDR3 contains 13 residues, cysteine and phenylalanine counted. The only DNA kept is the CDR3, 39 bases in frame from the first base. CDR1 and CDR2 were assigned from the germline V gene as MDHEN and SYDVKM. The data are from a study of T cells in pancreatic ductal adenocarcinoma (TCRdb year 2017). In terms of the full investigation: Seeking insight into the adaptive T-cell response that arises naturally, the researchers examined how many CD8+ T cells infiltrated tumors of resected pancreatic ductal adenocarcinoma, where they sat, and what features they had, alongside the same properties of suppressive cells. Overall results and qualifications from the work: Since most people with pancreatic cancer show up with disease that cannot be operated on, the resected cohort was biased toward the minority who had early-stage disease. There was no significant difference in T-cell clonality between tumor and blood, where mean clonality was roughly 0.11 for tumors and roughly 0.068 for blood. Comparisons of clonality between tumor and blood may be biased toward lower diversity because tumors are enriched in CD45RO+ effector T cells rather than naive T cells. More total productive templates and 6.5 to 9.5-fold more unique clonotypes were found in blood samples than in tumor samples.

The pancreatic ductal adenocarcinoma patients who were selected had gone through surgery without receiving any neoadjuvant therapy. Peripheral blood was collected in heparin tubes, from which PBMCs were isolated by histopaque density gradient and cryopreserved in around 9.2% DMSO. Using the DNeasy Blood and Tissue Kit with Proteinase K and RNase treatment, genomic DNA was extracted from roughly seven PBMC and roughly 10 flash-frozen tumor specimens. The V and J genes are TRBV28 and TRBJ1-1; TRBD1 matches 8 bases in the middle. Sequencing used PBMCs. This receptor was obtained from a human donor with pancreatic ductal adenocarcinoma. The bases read TGTGCCAGCAGAGGACAGGGTGAAACTGAAGCTTTCTTT. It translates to CASRGQGETEAFF.